A selection of T cell receptor beta chains follows, all from one sample in a study of blood T cell repertoires in COVID-19. Data came from immunoSEQ multiplex PCR; TCRdb stores just in-frame clones and leaves some out. Of 120,000 or so clones listed, 81% are singletons. The sequenced sample consisted of peripheral blood. The receptor set was obtained from a man younger than 40 with COVID-19, enrolled during active disease. The CDR3 runs from the conserved cysteine through the conserved F or W.

V gene: TRBV4-3
CDR3 protein: CASSQDWTSGANIQYF

V gene: TRBV4-1
CDR3 protein: CASSQDEVRAGSPTGELFF

V gene: TRBV12-3/TRBV12-4
CDR3 protein: CASSYRNTEAFF

V gene: TRBV27
CDR3 protein: CASSSGLAGGTPTQYF

V gene: TRBV29-1
CDR3 protein: CSVARASTRTEAFF

V gene: TRBV19
CDR3 protein: CASSGRYTGELFF

V gene: TRBV6-5
CDR3 protein: CASSYNYRDHYGYTF

V gene: TRBV9
CDR3 protein: CASSSAVEQFF

V gene: TRBV28
CDR3 protein: CATAQGAQSGANVLTF

V gene: TRBV9
CDR3 protein: CASSVTGVTEAFF

V gene: TRBV7-2
CDR3 protein: CASSLDPARGGELFF

V gene: TRBV11-3
CDR3 protein: CASSMDRDQETQYF

V gene: TRBV7-9
CDR3 protein: CASSSDSGELFF

V gene: TRBV6-5
CDR3 protein: CASSYAFPGTGNTIYF

V gene: TRBV18
CDR3 protein: CASSYLALTDTQYF

V gene: TRBV2
CDR3 protein: CAGGSWSYEQYF

V gene: TRBV30
CDR3 protein: CAWKGGEKLFF

V gene: TRBV6-5
CDR3 protein: CASSSEAAFSYEQYF

V gene: TRBV10-2
CDR3 protein: CASSGQGRSTEAFF

V gene: TRBV6-5
CDR3 protein: CASSYSRTGGLVEAFF

V gene: TRBV28
CDR3 protein: CASSLIGGRSNEQFF

V gene: TRBV7-2
CDR3 protein: CASSLGGRYYEQYF

V gene: TRBV12-5
CDR3 protein: CASVQGGTDTQYF

V gene: TRBV9
CDR3 protein: CASSGPAGGLYNEQFF

V gene: TRBV6-2/TRBV6-3
CDR3 protein: CASSRKTSVLSYEQYF

V gene: TRBV10-1
CDR3 protein: CASRRLDQAKLNAGELFF

V gene: TRBV27
CDR3 protein: CASSLTSGRARNEQFF

V gene: TRBV18
CDR3 protein: CASSPPRSTYEQYF

V gene: TRBV6-5
CDR3 protein: CASSYSKGQGYEQYF

V gene: TRBV29-1
CDR3 protein: CSFGAVLGSEQYF

V gene: TRBV5-1
CDR3 protein: CASSLAPGGLGYGYTF

V gene: TRBV28
CDR3 protein: CASRPSSGGMRETQYF

V gene: TRBV7-9
CDR3 protein: CASSSRTRLSTDTQYF

V gene: TRBV7-2
CDR3 protein: CASSPRTSGSYEQYF